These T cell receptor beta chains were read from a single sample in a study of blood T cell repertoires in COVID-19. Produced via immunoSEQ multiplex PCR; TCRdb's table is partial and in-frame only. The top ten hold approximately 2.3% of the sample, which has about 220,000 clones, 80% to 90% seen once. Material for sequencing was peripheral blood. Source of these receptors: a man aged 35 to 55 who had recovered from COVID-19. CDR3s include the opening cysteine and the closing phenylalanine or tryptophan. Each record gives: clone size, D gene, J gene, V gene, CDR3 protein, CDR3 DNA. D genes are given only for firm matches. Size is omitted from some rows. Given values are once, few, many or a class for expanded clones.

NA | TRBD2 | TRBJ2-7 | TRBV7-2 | CASSPSSGRSYEQYF | TGTGCCAGCAGCCCGTCGAGCGGGAGATCTTACGAGCAGTACTTC
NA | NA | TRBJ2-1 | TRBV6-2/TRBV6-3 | CASSPLLDEQFF | TGTGCCAGCAGTCCACTGTTGGATGAGCAGTTCTTC
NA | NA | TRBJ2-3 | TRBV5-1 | CASSLQSQGTDTQYF | TGCGCCAGCAGCTTACAATCCCAGGGCACAGATACGCAGTATTTT
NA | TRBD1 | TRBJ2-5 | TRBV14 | CASCVGGAKTQYF | TGTGCCAGCTGTGTAGGGGGCGCGAAGACCCAGTACTTC
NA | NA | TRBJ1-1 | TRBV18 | CASSPGHTEAFF | TGTGCCAGCTCACCTGGGCACACTGAAGCTTTCTTT
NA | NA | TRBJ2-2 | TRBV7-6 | CASSLLYGGRARTGELFF | TGTGCCAGCAGCTTATTGTACGGGGGTCGCGCGCGAACCGGGGAGCTGTTTTTT
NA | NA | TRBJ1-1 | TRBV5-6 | CASSEPGQLSLNTEAFF | TGTGCCAGCAGCGAACCGGGACAATTGAGTCTGAACACTGAAGCTTTCTTT
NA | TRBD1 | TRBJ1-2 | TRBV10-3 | CAISQGDVYGYTF | TGTGCCATCAGCCAGGGGGATGTCTATGGCTACACCTTC
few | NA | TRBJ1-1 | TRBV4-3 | CASSQDYEETEAFF | TGCGCCAGCAGCCAAGATTATGAGGAAACTGAAGCTTTCTTT
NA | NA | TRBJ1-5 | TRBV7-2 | CASSHRQPNQPQHF | TGTGCCAGCAGCCACAGACAGCCCAATCAGCCCCAGCATTTT
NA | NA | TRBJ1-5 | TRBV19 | CASSSRQEHQPQHF | TGTGCCAGTAGCAGTCGACAGGAACATCAGCCCCAGCATTTT
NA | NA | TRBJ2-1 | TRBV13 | CASSLDGGSSYNEQFF | TGTGCCAGCAGCTTAGACGGCGGTAGCTCCTACAATGAGCAGTTCTTC
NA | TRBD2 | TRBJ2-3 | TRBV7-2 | CASSPNSGRVTDTQYF | TGTGCCAGCAGCCCCAATAGCGGGAGGGTCACAGATACGCAGTATTTT
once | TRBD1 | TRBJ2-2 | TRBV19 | CASSVDRVGTGELFF | TGTGCCAGTAGTGTAGACAGGGTCGGAACCGGGGAGCTGTTTTTT
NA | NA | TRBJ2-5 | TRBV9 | CASSVEFGSQTQYF | TGTGCCAGCAGCGTAGAATTCGGTAGCCAGACCCAGTACTTC
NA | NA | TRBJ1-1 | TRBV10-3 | CAIRVGVQNTEAFF | TGTGCCATCAGAGTCGGGGTCCAAAACACTGAAGCTTTCTTT
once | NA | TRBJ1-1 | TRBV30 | CAWRRDSEAFF | TGTGCCTGGAGGAGAGACTCTGAAGCTTTCTTT
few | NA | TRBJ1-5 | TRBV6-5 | CASSTGISNQPQHF | TGTGCCAGCAGCACCGGGATTAGCAATCAGCCCCAGCATTTT
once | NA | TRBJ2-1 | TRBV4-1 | CASSQVARGILQGEQFF | TGCGCCAGCAGCCAAGTCGCCAGGGGAATCCTTCAGGGTGAGCAGTTCTTC
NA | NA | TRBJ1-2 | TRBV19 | CASRQLAGRADVYTF | TGTGCCAGTAGACAATTAGCCGGCAGGGCAGACGTGTACACCTTC
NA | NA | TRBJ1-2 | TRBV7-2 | CASSLVGGGNYGYTF | TGTGCCAGCAGCTTAGTAGGGGGGGGTAACTATGGCTACACCTTC
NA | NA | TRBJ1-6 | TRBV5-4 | CASSYGNQNSPLHF | TGTGCCAGCAGCTACGGGAATCAGAATTCACCCCTCCACTTT
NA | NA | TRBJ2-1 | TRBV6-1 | CASSEVSGVYNEQFF | TGTGCCAGCAGTGAAGTCTCAGGGGTTTACAATGAGCAGTTCTTC